These T cell receptor beta chains were read from a single sample in a study of cytomegalovirus exposure and HLA in healthy donors. The data were produced by immunoSEQ multiplex PCR, yet TCRdb's version contains in-frame clones alone and is incomplete. In the table there are 90,000 to 120,000 clones, more than 75% of which are singletons. The material sequenced was PBMCs. All receptors derive from a woman in her fifties or sixties in good health and CMV-seropositive. CDR3s include the opening cysteine and the closing phenylalanine or tryptophan.

CDR3 protein: CASSLRGGAFNEQFF
V gene: TRBV5-1
CDR3 length: 15
J gene: TRBJ2-1

CDR3 protein: CASSLGTSGRDQETQYF
V gene: TRBV11-1
CDR3 length: 17
J gene: TRBJ2-5

CDR3 protein: CASSFETGLYNEQFF
V gene: TRBV5-5
CDR3 length: 15
J gene: TRBJ2-1

CDR3 protein: CASSPAGPSTDTQYF
V gene: TRBV6-5
CDR3 length: 15
J gene: TRBJ2-3

CDR3 protein: CASSLRSGGASETQYF
V gene: TRBV7-9
CDR3 length: 16
J gene: TRBJ2-5

CDR3 protein: CASSRPGTGDNEQFF
V gene: TRBV10-1
CDR3 length: 15
J gene: TRBJ2-1

CDR3 protein: CASTPRANYGYTF
V gene: TRBV6-5
CDR3 length: 13
J gene: TRBJ1-2

CDR3 protein: CASSYVRDDTGELFF
V gene: TRBV7-6
CDR3 length: 15
J gene: TRBJ2-2

CDR3 protein: CASSQGTGAYEQYF
V gene: TRBV14
CDR3 length: 14
J gene: TRBJ2-7

CDR3 protein: CASHDTPNTEAFF
V gene: TRBV2
CDR3 length: 13
J gene: TRBJ1-1

CDR3 protein: CASSVGTGIILSTDTQYF
V gene: TRBV9
CDR3 length: 18
J gene: TRBJ2-3

CDR3 protein: CASSQVTAGGAKNIQYF
V gene: TRBV14
CDR3 length: 17
J gene: TRBJ2-4

CDR3 protein: CASSENRGNYGYTF
V gene: TRBV18
CDR3 length: 14
J gene: TRBJ1-2

CDR3 protein: CASSPRTSPKGDEQFF
V gene: TRBV5-4
CDR3 length: 16
J gene: TRBJ2-1

CDR3 protein: CASSYSNRVETQYF
V gene: TRBV6-5
CDR3 length: 14
J gene: TRBJ2-5

CDR3 protein: CASSYGQGGFDEQFF
V gene: TRBV6-5
CDR3 length: 15
J gene: TRBJ2-1

CDR3 protein: CASSVAAGGTTDTQYF
V gene: TRBV9
CDR3 length: 16
J gene: TRBJ2-3

CDR3 protein: CASSPEITGKLFF
V gene: TRBV6-6
CDR3 length: 13
J gene: TRBJ1-4

CDR3 protein: CASSLVESTPGKAFF
V gene: TRBV5-1
CDR3 length: 15
J gene: TRBJ1-1

CDR3 protein: CASTRQGNGYTF
V gene: TRBV6-5
CDR3 length: 12
J gene: TRBJ1-2

CDR3 protein: CASSPSGSSLGNEQFF
V gene: TRBV5-4
CDR3 length: 16
J gene: TRBJ2-1

CDR3 protein: CAITNDGRRGVLNTGELFF
V gene: TRBV10-3
CDR3 length: 19
J gene: TRBJ2-2

CDR3 protein: CASSLLAGTYEQYF
V gene: TRBV5-6
CDR3 length: 14
J gene: TRBJ2-7

CDR3 protein: CASSHGGVDTQYF
V gene: TRBV7-3
CDR3 length: 13
J gene: TRBJ2-3

CDR3 protein: CAWSVSGTAYGYTF
V gene: TRBV30
CDR3 length: 14
J gene: TRBJ1-2

CDR3 protein: CSVASPLTGSGGEAFF
V gene: TRBV29-1
CDR3 length: 16
J gene: TRBJ1-1

CDR3 protein: CASSLGEGQRTGELFF
V gene: TRBV11-2
CDR3 length: 16
J gene: TRBJ2-2

CDR3 protein: CASSGTIGSYEQYF
V gene: TRBV2
CDR3 length: 14
J gene: TRBJ2-7

CDR3 protein: CASSEGRTGKNIQYF
V gene: TRBV2
CDR3 length: 15
J gene: TRBJ2-4

CDR3 protein: CASSFGTCWRGSQPQHF
V gene: TRBV12-1
CDR3 length: 17
J gene: TRBJ1-5

CDR3 protein: CASSLGPPGQGANVLTF
V gene: TRBV5-4
CDR3 length: 17
J gene: TRBJ2-6

CDR3 protein: CASSFYGDSYNEQFF
V gene: TRBV5-1
CDR3 length: 15
J gene: TRBJ2-1

CDR3 protein: CASSYFTRADQETQYF
V gene: TRBV6-5
CDR3 length: 16
J gene: TRBJ2-5

CDR3 protein: CASSQDSINYGYTF
V gene: TRBV4-2
CDR3 length: 14
J gene: TRBJ1-2

CDR3 protein: CASSQGGRGLQETQYF
V gene: TRBV4-1
CDR3 length: 16
J gene: TRBJ2-5

CDR3 protein: CASSPQGSYEQYF
V gene: TRBV6-5
CDR3 length: 13
J gene: TRBJ2-7

CDR3 protein: CASRSLNQPQHF
V gene: TRBV6-5
CDR3 length: 12
J gene: TRBJ1-5

CDR3 protein: CASSHGQGGSYEQYF
V gene: TRBV18
CDR3 length: 15
J gene: TRBJ2-7

CDR3 protein: CASSVDGGDGYTF
V gene: TRBV9
CDR3 length: 13
J gene: TRBJ1-2

CDR3 protein: CASSQDRQGTYNEQFF
V gene: TRBV4-1
CDR3 length: 16
J gene: TRBJ2-1

CDR3 protein: CASSVGPRETQYF
V gene: TRBV9
CDR3 length: 13
J gene: TRBJ2-5

CDR3 protein: CSVGGRDTEAFF
V gene: TRBV29-1
CDR3 length: 12
J gene: TRBJ1-1

CDR3 protein: CASSPNGGTQETQYF
V gene: TRBV5-1
CDR3 length: 15
J gene: TRBJ2-5

CDR3 protein: CASSPTSAQETQYF
V gene: TRBV9
CDR3 length: 14
J gene: TRBJ2-5

CDR3 protein: CAWSGEGREQYF
V gene: TRBV30
CDR3 length: 12
J gene: TRBJ2-7

CDR3 protein: CASSYKQGAYEQYF
V gene: TRBV6-5
CDR3 length: 14
J gene: TRBJ2-7

CDR3 protein: CASSQGAGIPLTLEQFF
V gene: TRBV4-1
CDR3 length: 17
J gene: TRBJ2-1

CDR3 protein: CASSVAGGSDLGEQFF
V gene: TRBV9
CDR3 length: 16
J gene: TRBJ2-1

CDR3 protein: CASSLNRYSGESYGYTF
V gene: TRBV5-8
CDR3 length: 17
J gene: TRBJ1-2

CDR3 protein: CASSPRRTSSGNTIYF
V gene: TRBV7-3
CDR3 length: 16
J gene: TRBJ1-3

CDR3 protein: CASSPGQGATEAFF
V gene: TRBV11-2
CDR3 length: 14
J gene: TRBJ1-1

CDR3 protein: CASSEYSDTRSYEQYF
V gene: TRBV25-1
CDR3 length: 16
J gene: .

CDR3 protein: CASSLGWRGRDRENVLTF
V gene: TRBV19
CDR3 length: 18
J gene: TRBJ2-6

CDR3 protein: CASSFIRGDNQPQHF
V gene: TRBV7-8
CDR3 length: 15
J gene: TRBJ1-5

CDR3 protein: CASSVDPGGTYGYTF
V gene: TRBV9
CDR3 length: 15
J gene: TRBJ1-2

CDR3 protein: CASSPYGVGEAEAFF
V gene: TRBV27
CDR3 length: 15
J gene: TRBJ1-1

CDR3 protein: CASGRRTGVSYEQYF
V gene: TRBV19
CDR3 length: 15
J gene: TRBJ2-7

CDR3 protein: CASSIGQGGSYEQYF
V gene: TRBV19
CDR3 length: 15
J gene: TRBJ2-7

CDR3 protein: CASSMGQGAHGELFF
V gene: TRBV19
CDR3 length: 15
J gene: TRBJ2-2